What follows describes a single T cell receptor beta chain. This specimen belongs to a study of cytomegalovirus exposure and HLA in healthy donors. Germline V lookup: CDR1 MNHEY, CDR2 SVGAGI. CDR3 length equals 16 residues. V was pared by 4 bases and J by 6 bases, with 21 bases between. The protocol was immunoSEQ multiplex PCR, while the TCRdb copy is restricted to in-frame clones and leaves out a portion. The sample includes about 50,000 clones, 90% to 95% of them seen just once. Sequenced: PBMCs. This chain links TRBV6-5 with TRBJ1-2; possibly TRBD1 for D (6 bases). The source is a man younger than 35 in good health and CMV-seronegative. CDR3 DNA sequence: TGTGCCAGCAGTTCCGCACCAGGGGTTGAGAAGGATGGCTACACCTTC. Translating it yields CASSSAPGVEKDGYTF.